A selection of T cell receptor beta chains follows, all from one sample in a study of somatic mutations in cytotoxic T cells in rheumatoid arthritis. Assay used: immunoSEQ multiplex PCR; TCRdb lists only in-frame clones, some missing. The data show around 2,600 clones, roughly 80% seen once. Specimen: CD8+ T cells sorted from blood. These receptors all stem from a man aged 55-75 years with rheumatoid arthritis. Both conserved end residues are part of each CDR3. The D gene is left open where the match is weak. Some rows mark clone size as missing; the rest say once, few, many or name a class of expanded clone.

TRBJ2-2 | . | . | TRBV2 | TGTGCCAGCAGTGCAGAGAGGGAGGCCACCGGGGAGCTGTTTTTT | CASSAEREATGELFF
TRBJ1-1 | TRBD1 | . | TRBV5-6 | TGTACCAGCAGACGGGACAGGGCGGGAAACACTGAAGCTTTCTTT | CTSRRDRAGNTEAFF
TRBJ1-1 | TRBD1 | . | TRBV13 | TGTGCCAGCAGCCCGCGGGACAGGGCCACTGAAGCTTTCTTT | CASSPRDRATEAFF
TRBJ2-4 | TRBD1 | . | TRBV4-3 | TGCGCCAGCAGCCAAGAAGTTGACAGGGGAGGCAAAAACATTCAGTACTTC | CASSQEVDRGGKNIQYF
TRBJ2-2 | . | . | TRBV14 | TGTGCCAGCAGCTTTTCACAAAACACCGGGGAGCTGTTTTTT | CASSFSQNTGELFF
TRBJ2-7 | TRBD2 | . | TRBV19 | TGTGCCAGTAGTATAGAATCGGGGACTAGCGGCATCTACGAGCAGTACTTC | CASSIESGTSGIYEQYF
TRBJ2-3 | . | . | TRBV11-2 | TGTGCCAGCAGCCTCCTCAAGCGGGTGGGGGATACGCAGTATTTT | CASSLLKRVGDTQYF
TRBJ1-1 | . | few | TRBV15 | TGTGCCACCAGCAGAGGCGAACAGGGTTGGGACACTGAAGCTTTCTTT | CATSRGEQGWDTEAFF
TRBJ1-4 | . | . | TRBV4-1 | TGCGCCAGCAGCCAAACCCCGGGACAAGGGCCCGAAAAACTGTTTTTT | CASSQTPGQGPEKLFF
TRBJ2-3 | TRBD2 | . | TRBV30 | TGTGCCTGGAGTGTACCCGGCCTAGCGGGAGGCGCTAGCACAGATACGCAGTATTTT | CAWSVPGLAGGASTDTQYF
TRBJ2-6 | TRBD2 | . | TRBV30 | TGTGCCTGGAGTCCCCGGGAACTAGCGGATTCTGGGGCCAACGTCCTGACTTTC | CAWSPRELADSGANVLTF
TRBJ2-5 | . | . | TRBV6-5 | TGTGCCAGCACCCAGGGGGAGACCCAGTACTTC | CASTQGETQYF
TRBJ2-1 | TRBD2 | . | TRBV15 | TGTGCCACCAGCACCCACTCTAGCGGGATTCGCAATGAGCAGTTCTTC | CATSTHSSGIRNEQFF
TRBJ1-6 | TRBD1 | . | TRBV4-3 | TGCGCCAGCAGCCAAGATAGGGGACAGAGTAATTCCCCCCTCCACTTT | CASSQDRGQSNSPLHF